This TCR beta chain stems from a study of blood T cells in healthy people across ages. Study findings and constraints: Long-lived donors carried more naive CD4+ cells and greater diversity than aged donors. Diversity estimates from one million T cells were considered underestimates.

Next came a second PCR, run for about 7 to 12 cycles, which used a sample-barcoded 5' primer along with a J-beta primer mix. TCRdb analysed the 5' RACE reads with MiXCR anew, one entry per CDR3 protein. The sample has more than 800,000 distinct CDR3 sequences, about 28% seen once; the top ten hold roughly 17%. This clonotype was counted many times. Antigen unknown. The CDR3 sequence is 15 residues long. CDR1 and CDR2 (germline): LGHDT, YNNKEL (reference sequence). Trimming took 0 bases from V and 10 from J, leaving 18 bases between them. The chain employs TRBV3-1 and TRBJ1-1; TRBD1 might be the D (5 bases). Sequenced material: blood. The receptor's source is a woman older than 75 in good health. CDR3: CASSQEYTEGPRAFF. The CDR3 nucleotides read TGTGCCAGCAGCCAAGAGTACACCGAGGGACCCCGAGCTTTCTTT. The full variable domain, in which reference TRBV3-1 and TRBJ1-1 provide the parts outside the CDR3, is DTAVSQTPKYLVTQMGNDKSIKCEQNLGHDTMYWYKQDSKKFLKIMFSYNNKELIINETVPNRFSPKSPDKAHLNLHINSLELGDSAVYFCASSQEYTEGPRAFFGQGTRLTVV.